One sample yielded the 13 T cell receptor beta chains listed below, sequenced in a study of blood T cell repertoires in COVID-19 (dated by TCRdb to 2019 to 2021). Library construction relied on the immunoSEQ multiplex PCR assay. Imported from immuneACCESS, the table was reduced by TCRdb to in-frame sequences with V and J called. These copies leave out some clones; in studies compared against another copy, an unresolved V gene accounts for under half, and the cause of the remainder is not known. The table for this sample lists 160,000 or so clones; 90% of them were counted only once. About a sixth of the sample belongs to the ten largest clones. The sample comprised peripheral blood. These receptor sequences come from a man aged 60-69 years with active or convalescent COVID-19.

The gene calls are TRBV6-5 and TRBJ2-1; 9 bases are shared with TRBD2. The CDR3 is 16 residues long. Germline values: CDR1 MNHEY, CDR2 SVGAGI. V dropped 1 base and J dropped 4; count of bases not matched to a gene: 5. DNA of the CDR3: TGTGCCAGCAGTTACTTTAGCGGGGGATCTTACAATGAGCAGTTCTTC. As protein: CASSYFSGGSYNEQFF.

The table lists this clone with a few counts. The genes are TRBV19 and TRBJ1-2; TRBD1 is a possible D gene (5 bases). Germline V gives CDR1 LNHDA, CDR2 SQIVND (reference sequence). V lost 3 bases to trimming and J lost 1 base, with 12 bases between them. The CDR3 extends over 15 amino acids. The CDR3 is CASSMSQGGNYGYTF. CDR3 DNA: TGTGCCAGTAGTATGAGCCAGGGAGGTAACTATGGCTACACCTTC.

This chain connects TRBV9 to TRBJ2-7; 10 bases align to TRBD1. Germline CDR1 reads SGDLS; CDR2 reads YYNGEE. V was pared by 4 bases and J by 3 bases, with 13 bases of the junction left unmatched. This CDR3 is 17 amino acids long. The CDR3 DNA reads as TGTGCCAGCAGCCTACGGGCGGGTGGACAGGGGGTCTACGAGCAGTACTTC. Protein product: CASSLRAGGQGVYEQYF.

The rearrangement links TRBV27 to TRBJ2-5; TRBD2 matches at 11 bases. The CDR3 consists of 16 residues. CDR1 and CDR2 from the germline V gene are MNHEY and SMNVEV (reference sequence). Losses at the gene ends were 1 base for V and 1 base for J; bases not matched to a gene: 2. Written as DNA, the CDR3 is TGTGCCAGCAGTTTATTGGGACTAGCGGCCCAAGAGACCCAGTACTTC. This encodes CASSLLGLAAQETQYF.

V is TRBV11-2 and J is TRBJ2-7; D not resolved. The CDR3 extends over 13 amino acids. Germline loops: CDR1 SGHAT, CDR2 FQNNGV. V was shortened by 0 bases and J by 6 bases, with 9 bases between the two germline ends. The CDR3 loop is CASSLDRVREQYF. Written as DNA, the CDR3 is TGTGCCAGCAGCTTAGATCGCGTACGCGAGCAGTACTTC.

CDR3 nucleotides: TGCGCCAGCAGCTTGACTCCGAAGGACAGGGTGAACACTGAAGCTTTCTTT. This encodes CASSLTPKDRVNTEAFF. V gene TRBV5-1 combines with J gene TRBJ1-1; TRBD1 aligns across 8 bases. Germline CDR1 SGHRS, CDR2 YFSETQ. The CDR3 contains 17 residues. V shed 1 base and J 0 bases; nucleotides not matched to a gene: 8. Looking up the rest from reference TRBV5-1 and TRBJ1-1 gives the full variable domain: KAGVTQTPRYLIKTRGQQVTLSCSPISGHRSVSWYQQTPGQGLQFLFEYFSETQRNKGNFPGRFSGRQFSNSRSEMNVSTLELGDSALYLCASSLTPKDRVNTEAFFGQGTRLTVV.

The genes are TRBV5-4 and TRBJ2-3; the match to TRBD2 covers 16 bases. The CDR3 is 16 residues long. The germline V gene encodes CDR1 SGHNT and CDR2 YYREEE (reference sequence). V dropped 3 bases and J dropped 7; count of bases not matched to a gene: 5. The CDR3 here is CASSSGTSGGAYTQYF. The CDR3 nucleotides read TGTGCCAGCAGCTCCGGGACTAGCGGGGGGGCGTATACGCAGTATTTT.

This rearrangement joins TRBV3-1 (or the pseudogene TRBV3-2) to TRBJ1-4; 9 positions match TRBD1. The CDR3 runs to 16 residues. The junction had 8 bases not matched to a gene; V was cut back by 1 base and J by 8 bases. The germline V gene encodes CDR1 LGHDT and CDR2 YNNKEL (reference sequence). The CDR3 sequence: CASSQGQGQGREKLFF. The CDR3 nucleotides read TGTGCCAGCAGCCAAGGGCAAGGACAGGGGAGGGAAAAACTGTTTTTT.

The chain recombines TRBV12-5 with TRBJ2-1; 10 bases fit TRBD1. The CDR3 is 18 residues long. Germline V gene sequence: CDR1 LGHNT, CDR2 FRNRAP. Unmatched junction bases numbered 5, after V lost 0 bases and J lost 0 bases. CDR3 sequence reads: CASGLVWDRGFSYNEQFF. The CDR3 region has the DNA TGTGCTAGTGGTTTGGTCTGGGACAGGGGTTTCTCCTACAATGAGCAGTTCTTC.

This chain joins TRBV5-4 and TRBJ1-2, with a weak D call TRBD1 (5 bases). The germline V gene encodes CDR1 SGHNT and CDR2 YYREEE (reference sequence). The V gene lost 2 bases and the J gene lost 8 bases, with 10 bases spanning the gap. This CDR3 spans 12 amino acids. The CDR3 loop is CASSFDSRGYTF. The CDR3 coding sequence is TGTGCCAGCAGCTTCGACAGCCGGGGCTACACCTTC.

The chain links TRBV19 to TRBJ1-2; maybe TRBD1 (5 bases). Germline V gives CDR1 LNHDA, CDR2 SQIVND (reference sequence). Trimming removed 2 bases at V and 4 bases at J, with 14 bases between. The CDR3 sequence is 15 residues long. The CDR3 protein is CASSIWSGFTYGYTF. The DNA of the CDR3 is TGTGCCAGTAGTATATGGTCAGGGTTCACCTATGGCTACACCTTC.

V usage is TRBV29-1 and J usage is TRBJ2-3, with TRBD2 matching 11 bases. Losses at the gene ends were 4 bases for V and 3 bases for J; bases not matched to a gene: 3. Germline V gene lookup returns CDR1 SQVTM and CDR2 ANQGSEA. CDR3 length equals 14 residues. The CDR3 region has the DNA TGCAGCGTTGGAGGGACTAGCGGAACAGATACGCAGTATTTT. Its translation: CSVGGTSGTDTQYF.

This chain joins TRBV29-1 and TRBJ1-2, with 9 nucleotides matching TRBD1. The trim removed 2 bases at V and 4 bases at J, leaving 2 bases unmatched. The CDR3 runs 13 residues. Germline CDR1 reads SQVTM; CDR2 reads ANQGSEA. As DNA, the CDR3 is TGCAGCGTTGAATGGGGACAGGGCTATGGCTACACCTTC. It specifies CSVEWGQGYGYTF.